The rows below give T cell receptor beta chains drawn from one sample of a study of CD8+ T cells in alopecia areata. Assay: immunoSEQ multiplex PCR; the TCRdb copy retains only in-frame clones and omits some. The sample includes about 150,000 clones, over 70% of them seen just once. The specimen comprised CD8+ T cells sorted from blood, sampled at week 0. The source is a human donor with alopecia areata. CDR3s include the opening cysteine and the closing phenylalanine or tryptophan. D genes are given only for firm matches. Where a row states a size, it is once, few, many or the class of an expanded clone; other rows omit it.

clone_size: .; j_call: TRBJ1-1; v_call: TRBV7-9; d_call: TRBD1; cdr3_nt: TGTGCCAGCAGCTTATGGCAGGGGGAACCGAACACTGAAGCTTTCTTT; cdr3_aa: CASSLWQGEPNTEAFF
clone_size: .; j_call: TRBJ2-7; v_call: TRBV11-2; d_call: TRBD2; cdr3_nt: TGTGCCAGCAGCCTAGCGGGACCGTCCTACGAGCAGTACTTC; cdr3_aa: CASSLAGPSYEQYF
clone_size: .; j_call: TRBJ1-2; v_call: TRBV2; d_call: .; cdr3_nt: TGTGCCAGCATGGGGGCGCGATATGGCTACACCTTC; cdr3_aa: CASMGARYGYTF
clone_size: .; j_call: TRBJ2-1; v_call: TRBV2; d_call: .; cdr3_nt: TGTGCCAGCAGGGGGGCTCCGAACTCCTACAATGAGCAGTTCTTC; cdr3_aa: CASRGAPNSYNEQFF
clone_size: few; j_call: TRBJ2-7; v_call: TRBV7-9; d_call: .; cdr3_nt: TGTGCCAGCAGCCCTGCTAGGGGTCAGGAGAGGAGCGAGCAGTACTTC; cdr3_aa: CASSPARGQERSEQYF
clone_size: .; j_call: TRBJ1-1; v_call: TRBV27; d_call: .; cdr3_nt: TGTGCCAGCAGAGGGGGGGCGGACACTGAAGCTTTCTTT; cdr3_aa: CASRGGADTEAFF
clone_size: once; j_call: TRBJ2-1; v_call: TRBV6-5; d_call: .; cdr3_nt: TGTGCCAGCAGTTACATCCCGGTCTCCTACAATGAGCAGTTCTTC; cdr3_aa: CASSYIPVSYNEQFF
clone_size: .; j_call: TRBJ1-4; v_call: TRBV6-5; d_call: .; cdr3_nt: TGTGCCAGCAGTCCGAACAGGGCAACTAATGAAAAACTGTTTTTT; cdr3_aa: CASSPNRATNEKLFF
clone_size: .; j_call: TRBJ2-1; v_call: TRBV7-9; d_call: .; cdr3_nt: TGTGCCAGCAGCTCTGGAAATCCTAGTGAGCAGTTCTTC; cdr3_aa: CASSSGNPSEQFF
clone_size: .; j_call: TRBJ2-7; v_call: TRBV7-9; d_call: .; cdr3_nt: TGTGCCAGCAGCTTCACAGGGTTCGGAATCTACGAGCAGTACTTC; cdr3_aa: CASSFTGFGIYEQYF
clone_size: .; j_call: TRBJ1-1; v_call: TRBV7-3; d_call: TRBD1; cdr3_nt: TGTGCCAGCAGCTTAACGGGACAGATGAACACTGAAGCTTTCTTT; cdr3_aa: CASSLTGQMNTEAFF
clone_size: .; j_call: TRBJ2-7; v_call: TRBV5-1; d_call: .; cdr3_nt: TGCGCCAGCAGCTTGCAGGGTCCCTACGAGCAGTACTTC; cdr3_aa: CASSLQGPYEQYF
clone_size: .; j_call: TRBJ2-7; v_call: TRBV10-2; d_call: .; cdr3_nt: TGCGCCAGCAGTGAGAGGGTATGGGGGTCCAACTACGAGCAGTACTTC; cdr3_aa: CASSERVWGSNYEQYF
clone_size: .; j_call: TRBJ2-7; v_call: TRBV7-8; d_call: TRBD2; cdr3_nt: TGTGCCAGCAGCTTAGAGTGGGGTAGCGGGAGCTCCTACGAGCAGTACTTC; cdr3_aa: CASSLEWGSGSSYEQYF
clone_size: .; j_call: TRBJ2-7; v_call: TRBV5-1; d_call: .; cdr3_nt: TGCGCCAGCAGCTATACGTCTAGCCCCCACGAGCAGTACTTC; cdr3_aa: CASSYTSSPHEQYF
clone_size: .; j_call: TRBJ2-7; v_call: TRBV7-9; d_call: TRBD2; cdr3_nt: TGTGCCAGCAGTTTCACTAGCGGAAAATACGAGCAGTACTTC; cdr3_aa: CASSFTSGKYEQYF
clone_size: .; j_call: TRBJ2-4; v_call: TRBV11-2; d_call: .; cdr3_nt: TGTGCCAGCAGCTTAGCTAGCAGACCTGAGACGAACATTCAGTACTTC; cdr3_aa: CASSLASRPETNIQYF
clone_size: .; j_call: TRBJ1-2; v_call: TRBV19; d_call: .; cdr3_nt: TGTGCCAGTAGTATGGCAGGGAACGGCTACACCTTC; cdr3_aa: CASSMAGNGYTF
clone_size: .; j_call: TRBJ1-2; v_call: TRBV7-9; d_call: .; cdr3_nt: TGTGCCAGCAGCTTAGAGGAGGACACCTTC; cdr3_aa: CASSLEEDTF
clone_size: .; j_call: TRBJ2-7; v_call: TRBV4-1; d_call: .; cdr3_nt: TGCGCCAGCAGCGAGGGACGGAGCGAAACCTACGAGCAGTACTTC; cdr3_aa: CASSEGRSETYEQYF
clone_size: .; j_call: TRBJ2-3; v_call: TRBV5-1; d_call: TRBD1; cdr3_nt: TGCGCCAGCAGCTTGGTACAGGGGAGACGAGATACGCAGTATTTT; cdr3_aa: CASSLVQGRRDTQYF
clone_size: few; j_call: TRBJ2-7; v_call: TRBV18; d_call: .; cdr3_nt: TGTGCCAGCTCACCAGAGACCGGTTCCTACGAGCAGTACTTC; cdr3_aa: CASSPETGSYEQYF
clone_size: .; j_call: TRBJ2-7; v_call: TRBV5-5; d_call: TRBD2; cdr3_nt: TGTGCCAGCAGCTTGGGACTAGCACTCATCGAGCAGTACTTC; cdr3_aa: CASSLGLALIEQYF
clone_size: .; j_call: TRBJ1-1; v_call: TRBV4-1; d_call: .; cdr3_nt: TGCGCCAGCAGCCAAGATCGCCAGACTGAAGCTTTCTTT; cdr3_aa: CASSQDRQTEAFF
clone_size: .; j_call: TRBJ1-1; v_call: TRBV7-9; d_call: TRBD1; cdr3_nt: TGTGCCAGCAGCACTGAGACAGGGCTCGGCACTGAAGCTTTCTTT; cdr3_aa: CASSTETGLGTEAFF
clone_size: .; j_call: TRBJ2-1; v_call: TRBV7-9; d_call: .; cdr3_nt: TGTGCCAGCAGCTTTGAAGATGAGCAGTTCTTC; cdr3_aa: CASSFEDEQFF
clone_size: once; j_call: TRBJ2-1; v_call: TRBV27; d_call: .; cdr3_nt: TGTGCCAGCAGCCTCGGGAAGGGGAGGTATGAGCAGTTCTTC; cdr3_aa: CASSLGKGRYEQFF
clone_size: few; j_call: TRBJ2-3; v_call: TRBV7-9; d_call: .; cdr3_nt: TGTGCCAGCAGCCTAGGGGACCTGAAGGCCACAGATACGCAGTATTTT; cdr3_aa: CASSLGDLKATDTQYF
clone_size: once; j_call: TRBJ2-3; v_call: TRBV29-1; d_call: TRBD2; cdr3_nt: TGCAGCGTTGAGTCGGGGGGGCGAAATACGCAGTATTTT; cdr3_aa: CSVESGGRNTQYF
clone_size: once; j_call: TRBJ1-2; v_call: TRBV19; d_call: .; cdr3_nt: TGTGCCAGCAGTCCGAACCCGGGCGCGAGGGGCTACACCTTC; cdr3_aa: CASSPNPGARGYTF
clone_size: once; j_call: TRBJ2-1; v_call: TRBV7-9; d_call: TRBD2; cdr3_nt: TGTGCCAGCAGCCCCCCAGCGGGAGTTGGCAATGAGCAGTTCTTC; cdr3_aa: CASSPPAGVGNEQFF
clone_size: .; j_call: TRBJ2-3; v_call: TRBV27; d_call: .; cdr3_nt: TGTGCCAGCAGTTCTTTTGTGGGAGATACGCAGTATTTT; cdr3_aa: CASSSFVGDTQYF
clone_size: .; j_call: TRBJ2-1; v_call: TRBV19; d_call: .; cdr3_nt: TGTGCCAGTACCAGGGGGGGGGACTACAATGAGCAGTTCTTC; cdr3_aa: CASTRGGDYNEQFF
clone_size: .; j_call: TRBJ2-1; v_call: TRBV6-5; d_call: TRBD2; cdr3_nt: TGTGCCAGCAATACCGGACTAGCGGTTTACAATGAGCAGTTCTTC; cdr3_aa: CASNTGLAVYNEQFF
clone_size: .; j_call: TRBJ1-4; v_call: TRBV30; d_call: .; cdr3_nt: TGTGCCTGGACCCTCGGGGCAACTAATGAAAAACTGTTTTTT; cdr3_aa: CAWTLGATNEKLFF
clone_size: .; j_call: TRBJ2-7; v_call: TRBV6-1; d_call: .; cdr3_nt: TGTGCCAGCAGGGATGGGTCCTCCTACGAGCAGTACTTC; cdr3_aa: CASRDGSSYEQYF
clone_size: .; j_call: TRBJ1-5; v_call: TRBV2; d_call: .; cdr3_nt: TGTGCCAGCAGTGAATGGGATTCCGGTCAGCCCCAGCATTTT; cdr3_aa: CASSEWDSGQPQHF